A single sample is the source of the 22 T cell receptor beta chains below, sequenced in a study of blood T cell repertoires in COVID-19. Here immunoSEQ multiplex PCR was the method, and the copy in TCRdb shows in-frame clones only, minus some. The table includes about 260,000 clones, about 84% detected once. Sequencing was carried out using PBMCs or T cells enriched from blood (not recorded which). The receptors stem from a woman between 50 and 59 years old who had recovered from COVID-19.

V and J are TRBV19 and TRBJ1-2; a weak D match, TRBD1 (6 bases). Per the germline V gene, CDR1 is LNHDA and CDR2 is SQIVND (reference sequence). V dropped 4 bases and J dropped 4 bases, with 10 bases sitting between them. This CDR3 region has 13 residues. In DNA form, the CDR3 reads TGTGCCAGTAGTAAAGGGACACCCTATGGCTACACCTTC. Translation: CASSKGTPYGYTF.

CDR3 region: CGGTNYNSPLHF. The CDR3 DNA reads as TGTGGGGGGACTAATTATAATTCACCCCTCCACTTT. The gene calls are TRBV19 and TRBJ1-6; D might be TRBD1 (5 bases). The CDR3 loop spans 12 amino acids. The V gene's germline CDR1 is LNHDA and CDR2 SQIVND (reference sequence). Full variable domain (missing parts from reference TRBV19 and TRBJ1-6): DGGITQSPKYLFRKEGQNVTLSCEQNLNHDAMYWYRQDPGQGLRLIYYSQIVNDFQKGDIAEGYSVSREKKESFPLTVTSAQKNPTAFYLCGGTNYNSPLHFGNGTRLTVT.

This clone occurred many times. The genes are TRBV2 and TRBJ2-7, with a possible D match to TRBD1 (6 bases). Deletions cut 5 bases from V and 0 bases from J, with 14 bases between. CDR3 size: 15 residues. Germline CDR1 SNHLY, CDR2 FYNNEI. The CDR3, as DNA: TGTGCCAGCAGTTACCGGGACAAGAGCTCCTACGAGCAGTACTTC. Translation: CASSYRDKSSYEQYF.

This CDR3 is CASSSRPGTGSEKLFF. The DNA of the CDR3 is TGTGCCAGCAGCTCGCGGCCCGGGACAGGGTCGGAAAAACTGTTTTTT. The chain employs TRBV7-9 and TRBJ1-4; 9 bases match TRBD1. The CDR3 sequence is 16 residues long. Germline values: CDR1 SEHNR, CDR2 FQNEAQ (reference sequence). V lost 4 bases, J lost 8 bases, and 11 bases stayed unmatched. Looking up the rest from reference TRBV7-9 and TRBJ1-4 gives the full variable domain: DTGVSQNPRHKITKRGQNVTFRCDPISEHNRLYWYRQTLGQGPEFLTYFQNEAQLEKSRLLSDRFSAERPKGSFSTLEIQRTEQGDSAMYLCASSSRPGTGSEKLFFGSGTQLSVL.

The chain combines TRBV5-8 with TRBJ2-1; 15 bases match TRBD2. The germline gives CDR1 SGHTS, CDR2 YDEGEE. The CDR3 is 18 amino acids. V trimming: 4 bases; J trimming: 3 bases; junction bases outside the gene matches: 8. This CDR3 is CASSKGTSGRNHYNEQFF. The DNA of the CDR3 is TGTGCCAGCAGCAAAGGGACTAGCGGGAGGAATCACTACAATGAGCAGTTCTTC.

The genes are TRBV7-8 and TRBJ1-1, with D unresolved. The CDR3 spans 12 residues. The germline V gene encodes CDR1 SGHVS and CDR2 FQNEAQ. The germline V and J ends were trimmed by 2 bases and 7 bases, with 8 bases remaining between them. For the CDR3, the DNA is TGTGCCAGCAGCTTATTCTCAGGTGAAGCTTTCTTT. Translation: CASSLFSGEAFF.

V is TRBV18 and J is TRBJ1-2; D might be TRBD1 (6 bases). This CDR3 contains 14 residues. V dropped 2 bases and J dropped 4 bases, with 11 bases sitting between them. Germline CDR1 reads KGHSH; CDR2 reads LQKENI. This CDR3 is CASSPAGEGYGYTF. The CDR3 DNA sequence: TGTGCCAGCTCACCAGCAGGGGAGGGCTATGGCTACACCTTC.

The chain has TRBV19 and TRBJ2-1; tentative D call: TRBD1 (6 bases). Per the germline V gene, CDR1 is LNHDA and CDR2 is SQIVND (reference sequence). The CDR3 runs to 15 residues. Trimming shortened V by 4 bases and J by 9 bases, and 19 bases separated the two germline ends. CDR3 bases: TGTGCCAGTAGTAGACCGGGGTTCGAAGGGGGTGAGCAGTTCTTC. It translates to CASSRPGFEGGEQFF.

This chain uses TRBV10-3 with TRBJ1-5; D uncertain. Germline V lookup: CDR1 ENHRY, CDR2 SYGVKD. Trimming took 0 bases from V and 0 from J, leaving 15 bases between them. This CDR3 has 18 residues. In nucleotides, the CDR3 is TGTGCCATCAGTGAGTCGATAACTCCCCCCTATAGCAATCAGCCCCAGCATTTT. The encoded protein is CAISESITPPYSNQPQHF.

This clone was seen more than once but under ten times. V and J are TRBV7-3 and TRBJ2-2; the match to TRBD2 covers 9 bases. Trimming took 4 bases from V and 6 from J; bases not matched to a gene: 0. The CDR3 consists of 13 residues. CDR1 is SGHTA and CDR2 is FQGTGA in the germline V gene. Here the CDR3 reads CASSWTSAGELFF. CDR3 coding DNA: TGTGCCAGCAGCTGGACTAGCGCCGGGGAGCTGTTTTTT.

The chain carries TRBV6-5 and TRBJ1-5; D may be TRBD1 (6 bases). The germline gives CDR1 MNHEY, CDR2 SVGAGI. The V gene lost 6 bases and the J gene lost 3 bases, with 12 bases spanning the gap. The CDR3 has 14 residues. CDR3 loop: CASRPGHNNQPQHF. In DNA form, the CDR3 reads TGTGCCAGCAGACCGGGACACAACAATCAGCCCCAGCATTTT.

The rearrangement joins TRBV7-2 to TRBJ1-4, with 9 bases aligning to TRBD1. The CDR3 runs 15 residues. With 5 bases clipped from V and 7 bases from J, the junction kept 8 bases outside the gene matches. Per germline, CDR1 SGHTA and CDR2 FQGNSA. In DNA form, the CDR3 reads TGTGCCAGCAGCGCGCCGACAGGGGGACGTGAAAAACTGTTTTTT. Translated: CASSAPTGGREKLFF. Drawing the rest from reference TRBV7-2 and TRBJ1-4, the complete variable domain is GAGVSQSPSNKVTEKGKDVELRCDPISGHTALYWYRQSLGQGLEFLIYFQGNSAPDKSGLPSDRFSAERTGGSVSTLTIQRTQQEDSAVYLCASSAPTGGREKLFFGSGTQLSVL.

The chain carries TRBV14 and TRBJ1-1, with D tentatively TRBD1 (6 bases). Germline CDR1 SGHDN, CDR2 FVKESK. The V and J ends lost 0 bases and 0 bases respectively, with 11 bases between them. The CDR3 is 16 amino acids. The CDR3 DNA is TGTGCCAGCAGCCAAGATAAGGGACAAGTGAACACTGAAGCTTTCTTT. Translating gives CASSQDKGQVNTEAFF.

This rearrangement joins TRBV19 to TRBJ2-2; 8 bases align to TRBD1. This CDR3 has 15 residues. V lost 7 bases and J lost 2; bases outside the gene matches: 6. Germline CDR1 reads LNHDA; CDR2 reads SQIVND (reference sequence). Here the CDR3 DNA reads TGTGCCAGTATTGATACAGGGGGTAACACCGGGGAGCTGTTTTTT. It yields the protein CASIDTGGNTGELFF.

V gene TRBV6-5 combines with J gene TRBJ2-5; 10 bases align to TRBD1. The CDR3 length is 15 residues. CDR1 MNHEY and CDR2 SVGAGI come from the germline V gene. V lost 6 bases to trimming and J lost 2 bases; unmatched junction nucleotides: 6. The chain's CDR3 is CASRGDRGRQETQYF. The CDR3 DNA follows: TGTGCCAGCAGGGGGGACAGGGGAAGACAAGAGACCCAGTACTTC.

The chain joins TRBV3-1 (or the pseudogene TRBV3-2) to TRBJ2-1; 9 nucleotides align to TRBD1. The ends lost 1 base at V and 9 bases at J; junction bases unmatched: 16. CDR3 length: 18 residues. Per the germline V gene, CDR1 is LGHDT and CDR2 is YNNKEL (reference sequence). DNA for the CDR3: TGTGCCAGCAGCCAAGTTCCTGCGGGACAGGGCTTTCGCGGTGAGCAGTTCTTC. This codes for CASSQVPAGQGFRGEQFF.

Concerning this clone: Distinct nucleotide sequences in the sample also encode this CDR3. This chain connects TRBV28 to TRBJ1-1; D gene unclear. Germline values: CDR1 MDHEN, CDR2 SYDVKM. With 6 bases removed from V and 3 bases from J, the gap between germline ends came to 8 bases. The CDR3 extends over 12 amino acids. CDR3 nucleotide sequence: TGTGCCAGCAGCTCCCGAGACACTGAAGCTTTCTTT. Translating gives CASSSRDTEAFF.

There are a few counts of this clone. The chain has TRBV30 and TRBJ1-3; 10 bases match TRBD1. The CDR3 runs 16 residues. CDR1 is GTSNPN and CDR2 is SVGIG in the germline V gene (reference sequence). V lost 4 bases, J lost 0 bases, and 6 bases stayed unmatched. In DNA, the CDR3 is TGTGCCTGGACCTTCCGGACAGGGGGCTCTGGAAACACCATATATTTT. It encodes CAWTFRTGGSGNTIYF.

This chain uses TRBV3-1 (or the pseudogene TRBV3-2) with TRBJ1-6; tentatively, D is TRBD1 (5 bases). Germline V CDR1 and CDR2: LGHDT, YNNKEL (reference sequence). The V gene lost 4 bases and the J gene lost 5 bases, with 9 bases spanning the gap. This CDR3 is built from 14 residues. The CDR3 reads CASSLRQNNSPLHF. The DNA for the CDR3 is TGTGCCAGCAGCCTTAGACAGAATAATTCACCCCTCCACTTT.

On this clone: The sample carries other DNA sequences with the same CDR3. The chain employs TRBV12-3 or TRBV12-4 and TRBJ2-7; no firm D call. V was pared by 2 bases and J by 3 bases, with 5 bases between. This CDR3 contains 12 residues. CDR3 in amino acids: CASSLTGYEQYF. The DNA for the CDR3 is TGTGCCAGCAGTTTAACGGGCTACGAGCAGTACTTC.

This clone was seen a few times. The rearrangement joins TRBV6-5 to TRBJ2-7; a weak D match, TRBD1 (6 bases). V shed 6 bases and J shed 3 bases, with 12 bases lying between them. There are 13 residues in the CDR3. Per germline, CDR1 MNHEY and CDR2 SVGAGI. CDR3 sequence (DNA): TGTGCCAGCAGAAAGGGGGTAGACTACGAGCAGTACTTC. Residues: CASRKGVDYEQYF.

This chain uses TRBV6-5 with TRBJ1-1; D is undetermined. The CDR3 is 12 amino acids. Trimming took off 3 bases at V and 1 base at J, with 3 bases between the two ends. The germline V gene encodes CDR1 MNHEY and CDR2 SVGAGI. This CDR3 reads CASSYRNTEAFF. CDR3 bases: TGTGCCAGCAGTTATCGGAACACTGAAGCTTTCTTT.